This passage covers 29 T cell receptor beta chains from one sample sequenced in a study of CD8 T cells in ankylosing spondylitis. TCRdb independently ran MiXCR on the 5' RACE reads; one entry per CDR3 protein. The table includes 180,000 or so distinct CDR3 sequences, around a tenth detected once. The sequencing input was blood, either unsorted or a sorted T cell fraction (not recorded which). All receptors come from a male donor with ankylosing spondylitis or in good health (not recorded which).

Points on this clonotype: This clone may be a read error of a much larger clone one base away. The gene calls are TRBV5-5 and TRBJ2-3, with unresolved D. V gave up 0 bases and J gave up 2 bases, with 10 bases separating them. CDR3 length: 15 residues. Per germline, CDR1 SGHKS and CDR2 YYEKEE (reference sequence). CDR3 nucleotide sequence: TGTGCCAGCAGCTTGGGCCGGAGACTCACAGATACGCAGTATTTT. Translated, it gives CASSLGRRLTDTQYF.

This clonotype occurred many times. The J gene is TRBJ2-1, the V gene TRBV24-1; D may be TRBD1 (6 bases). Germline V CDR1 and CDR2: KGHDR, SFDVKD. This CDR3 is 14 amino acids long. The germline V and J ends were trimmed by 9 bases and 5 bases, with 16 bases remaining between them. The CDR3 spells CATVRRTAHNEQFF. The CDR3 DNA reads TGTGCCACCGTTCGTCGGACAGCGCACAATGAGCAGTTCTTC.

The chain joins TRBV6-1 to TRBJ2-3; 12 bases agree with TRBD2. V gave up 11 bases and J gave up 3 bases; unmatched junction bases: 18. Germline CDR1 is MNHNS and CDR2 is SASEGT. This CDR3 is 18 amino acids long. The CDR3 DNA follows: TGTGCCTCCTGCCAAGATACGAGACTAGCGGGAGTTACAGATACGCAGTATTTT. Amino acids: CASCQDTRLAGVTDTQYF.

The V gene is TRBV6-2 or TRBV6-3, the J gene TRBJ2-7; 7 bases agree with TRBD2. The CDR3 spans 16 residues. V lost 5 bases, J lost 0 bases, and 10 bases stayed unmatched. Germline CDR1 is MNHEY and CDR2 is SVGEGT. For the CDR3, the DNA is TGTGCCAGCAGTCAAGGACTAGGTCGGAGCTCCTACGAGCAGTACTTC. Protein product: CASSQGLGRSSYEQYF.

This clonotype showed up just a few times. The chain uses TRBV11-2 and TRBJ2-3, with 8 bases that match TRBD2. The CDR3 runs 17 residues. Germline-derived CDR1 and CDR2 are SGHAT and FQNNGV. The junction had 9 bases not matched to a gene; V was cut back by 0 bases and J by 4 bases. The CDR3 DNA follows: TGTGCCAGCAGCTTAGATCGCGCGGGAGGTTTGGCAGATACGCAGTATTTT. It codes for CASSLDRAGGLADTQYF.

This clonotype was counted only a few times. The chain combines TRBV6-2 or TRBV6-3 with TRBJ1-1, with D uncertain. CDR3 length: 13 residues. Germline V gives CDR1 MNHEY, CDR2 SVGEGT. The V end was cut by 3 bases, the J end by 1 base, with 6 bases between. CDR3 in amino acids: CASSYAENTEAFF. The CDR3 nucleotides read TGTGCCAGCAGTTATGCTGAGAACACTGAAGCTTTCTTT.

This clonotype was counted at least ten times. The chain recombines TRBV6-5 with TRBJ2-7, with no clear D. V lost 5 bases to trimming and J lost 0 bases, with 2 bases between them. Germline-derived CDR1 and CDR2 are MNHEY and SVGAGI. This CDR3 comprises 11 residues. The CDR3 DNA reads TGTGCCAGCAGTACCTCCTACGAGCAGTACTTC. Its protein product is CASSTSYEQYF.

This clonotype was observed at least ten times. This rearrangement joins TRBV18 to TRBJ1-2, with a weak D call TRBD1 (5 bases). This CDR3 is built from 14 residues. Trimming removed 3 bases at V and 3 bases at J, with 11 bases between. Per germline, CDR1 KGHSH and CDR2 LQKENI. CDR3 amino acids: CASSPGTGDYGYTF. The CDR3 coding sequence is TGTGCCAGCTCACCCGGGACCGGGGACTATGGCTACACCTTC.

This rearrangement joins TRBV7-6 to TRBJ2-7, with a weak D call TRBD1 (6 bases). The CDR3 contains 15 residues. V lost 1 base and J lost 4, with 14 bases in between. CDR1 SGHVS and CDR2 FNYEAQ come from the germline V gene. Written as DNA, the CDR3 is TGTGCCAGCAGCTTAGGCGTCCGGGACATTTACGAGCAGTACTTC. Residues: CASSLGVRDIYEQYF.

Points on this clonotype: A much larger clonotype is one base distant, so this may be a read error. The chain is built from TRBV4-1 and TRBJ2-1, with unresolved D. CDR1 MGHRA and CDR2 YSYEKL come from the germline V gene. The CDR3 has 16 amino acids. The CDR3 here is CASSQEYSGYLNEQLF. CDR3 DNA: TGCGCCAGCAGCCAAGAATATAGTGGATACCTCAATGAGCAGCTCTTC.

This clonotype was seen at least ten times. This chain uses TRBV20-1 with TRBJ2-7; the D is unclear. Between the trimmed V and J ends, which lost 3 bases and 1 base, there was a span of 7 bases. Germline assignment: CDR1 DFQATT and CDR2 SNEGSKA (reference sequence). The CDR3 has 12 residues. The CDR3: CSASDRSYEQYF. In nucleotides, the CDR3 is TGCAGTGCTAGTGACCGGTCCTACGAGCAGTACTTC.

This clonotype was recorded many times. This chain uses TRBV2 with TRBJ2-7, with D possibly being TRBD2 (6 bases). Germline lookup yields CDR1 SNHLY and CDR2 FYNNEI. Trimming stripped 4 bases from V and 0 bases from J, with 10 bases between. This CDR3 is built from 14 residues. Here the CDR3 reads CASSGGGSSYEQYF. The CDR3 coding sequence is TGTGCCAGCAGTGGCGGAGGGTCCTCCTACGAGCAGTACTTC.

This clonotype was counted ten times or more. V and J are TRBV10-3 and TRBJ2-6; D uncertain. Germline values: CDR1 ENHRY, CDR2 SYGVKD. The CDR3 is 15 residues long. The germline V and J ends were trimmed by 0 bases and 2 bases, with 5 bases remaining between them. The CDR3 DNA is TGTGCCATCAGTGAGTCTGGGACTGGGGCCAACGTCCTGACTTTC. This codes for CAISESGTGANVLTF.

There are a few counts of this clonotype. The J gene is TRBJ2-1, the V gene TRBV2; TRBD2 matches at 7 bases. The CDR3 consists of 12 residues. V shed 3 bases, J shed 10 bases, and the junction held 3 bases outside the gene matches. Germline loops: CDR1 SNHLY, CDR2 FYNNEI. CDR3 region: CASSEWGGEQFF. CDR3 sequence (DNA): TGTGCCAGCAGTGAGTGGGGGGGAGAGCAGTTCTTC.

This clonotype was detected only a few times. The chain recombines TRBV19 with TRBJ2-2, with D possibly matching TRBD1 (6 bases). V was trimmed by 9 bases and J by 5 bases, leaving 10 bases between them. This CDR3 has 12 residues. From germline, CDR1 is LNHDA and CDR2 SQIVND (reference sequence). The CDR3 loop reads CASARGTGELFF. Written as DNA, the CDR3 is TGTGCCAGCGCCAGGGGAACCGGGGAGCTGTTTTTT.

This clonotype occurred a few times. The chain links TRBV28 to TRBJ2-2; TRBD2 matches 9 bases. Trimming at V came to 7 bases and at J to 0 bases, leaving 12 bases not matched to a gene. CDR1 is MDHEN and CDR2 is SYDVKM in the germline V gene. The CDR3 length is 18 residues. The CDR3 protein is CASTLSASGASNTGELFF. DNA for the CDR3: TGTGCCAGCACCCTTTCGGCTAGCGGGGCCTCGAACACCGGGGAGCTGTTTTTT.

In its sample, this clonotype was seen a few times. The rearrangement joins TRBV6-4 to TRBJ2-1; TRBD2 matches at 9 bases. The V gene's germline CDR1 is MRHNA and CDR2 SNTAGT. The CDR3 is 16 amino acids. Unmatched junction bases numbered 7, after V lost 0 bases and J lost 7 bases. The CDR3 loop is CASSDSRRGGQNEQFF. CDR3 sequence (DNA): TGTGCCAGCAGTGACTCGCGGCGGGGGGGCCAGAATGAGCAGTTCTTC.

In its sample, this clonotype was seen many times. This chain joins TRBV29-1 and TRBJ2-1; TRBD1 matches at 10 bases. CDR1 is SQVTM and CDR2 is ANQGSEA in the germline V gene. Unmatched junction bases numbered 3, after V lost 4 bases and J lost 6 bases. The CDR3 consists of 13 residues. The CDR3 reads CSVGGQGINEQFF. CDR3 DNA: TGCAGCGTTGGGGGACAGGGGATCAATGAGCAGTTCTTC.

The sample holds many counts of this clonotype. The chain employs TRBV5-1 and TRBJ1-1, with unresolved D. Germline CDR1 reads SGHRS; CDR2 reads YFSETQ. CDR3 length: 13 residues. Trimming left V 5 bases short and J 5 bases short, with 13 bases between. The CDR3 reads CASREGSRTEAFF. The DNA of the CDR3 is TGCGCCAGCAGAGAAGGGAGTAGAACTGAAGCTTTCTTT.

The chain couples TRBV5-1 to TRBJ2-1; D unresolved. The CDR3 contains 13 residues. V lost 2 bases and J lost 2, with 5 bases in between. Germline V gives CDR1 SGHRS, CDR2 YFSETQ. The CDR3 reads CASSFDTYNEQFF. In DNA form, the CDR3 reads TGCGCCAGCAGCTTCGACACCTACAATGAGCAGTTCTTC.

The table lists this clonotype with a few counts. This sequence joins TRBV3-1 and TRBJ2-2; possible D gene TRBD1, 6 bases. Per germline, CDR1 LGHDT and CDR2 YNNKEL (reference sequence). The CDR3 has 15 residues. Trimming cost V 7 bases and J 2 bases, with 14 bases left between them. CDR3 sequence (DNA): TGTGCCAGCACCTCGAAAGGGGGAAACACCGGGGAGCTGTTTTTT. Its translation: CASTSKGGNTGELFF.

This clonotype has at least ten counts. The chain couples TRBV5-1 to TRBJ1-1; D remains unclear. The germline V and J ends were trimmed by 7 bases and 3 bases, with 19 bases remaining between them. CDR1 SGHRS and CDR2 YFSETQ come from the germline V gene. The CDR3 spans 15 residues. CDR3 protein: CASQLGPLRDTEAFF. DNA of the CDR3: TGCGCCAGCCAGCTAGGGCCCCTTCGGGACACTGAAGCTTTCTTT.

This clonotype was seen many times. The V and J genes are TRBV11-2 and TRBJ2-5; perhaps D is TRBD1 or TRBD2 (6 bases each). Germline loops: CDR1 SGHAT, CDR2 FQNNGV. V was trimmed by 7 bases and J by 5 bases, leaving 23 bases between them. The CDR3 is 16 residues long. CDR3 protein: CASTKAVGGPGETQYF. CDR3 DNA sequence: TGTGCCAGCACCAAAGCCGTAGGGGGGCCGGGGGAGACCCAGTACTTC.

This clonotype has only a few counts. The chain carries TRBV7-2 and TRBJ2-7; 10 bases fit TRBD2. The CDR3 length is 15 residues. The trim removed 5 bases at V and 2 bases at J, leaving 6 bases unmatched. Germline CDR1 reads SGHTA; CDR2 reads FQGNSA. CDR3 nucleotide sequence: TGTGCCAGCAGCCCGGGGAGCGGGGGGGCCTACGAGCAGTACTTC. This translates into CASSPGSGGAYEQYF.

Many counts were recorded for this clonotype. This sequence joins TRBV5-1 and TRBJ1-1; the D is unclear. The CDR3 spans 15 residues. Deletions cut 3 bases from V and 4 bases from J, with 16 bases between. The germline V gene encodes CDR1 SGHRS and CDR2 YFSETQ. CDR3 coding DNA: TGCGCCAGCAGCTCTCACCCGGGGAAGGGCACTGAAGCTTTCTTT. This encodes CASSSHPGKGTEAFF.

This clonotype came up many times. The V gene is TRBV7-6, the J gene TRBJ2-3; 9 positions match TRBD1. V was pared by 2 bases and J by 6 bases, with 6 bases of the junction left unmatched. CDR3 length: 15 residues. CDR1 is SGHVS and CDR2 is FNYEAQ in the germline V gene. The DNA for the CDR3 is TGTGCCAGCAGCTTATCCAACAGGGGGCTGGATACGCAGTATTTT. Translated, it gives CASSLSNRGLDTQYF.

This clonotype has a count of ten or more. This CDR3 is CASSRRAVVNTEAFF. The CDR3 nucleotides are TGTGCCAGCAGCCGCAGGGCTGTTGTGAACACTGAAGCTTTCTTT. The V and J genes are TRBV14 and TRBJ1-1, with D perhaps TRBD1 (5 bases). V was pared by 4 bases and J by 0 bases, with 12 bases between. Germline CDR1 reads SGHDN; CDR2 reads FVKESK. The CDR3 is 15 residues long. The full variable domain, in which reference TRBV14 and TRBJ1-1 provide the parts outside the CDR3, is EAGVTQFPSHSVIEKGQTVTLRCDPISGHDNLYWYRRVMGKEIKFLLHFVKESKQDESGMPNNRFLAERTGGTYSTLKVQPAELEDSGVYFCASSRRAVVNTEAFFGQGTRLTVV.

This clonotype was counted at least ten times. V usage is TRBV20-1 and J usage is TRBJ2-7; 8 bases are a match to TRBD1. CDR3 size: 13 residues. V was pared by 6 bases and J by 4 bases, with 8 bases of the junction left unmatched. Germline loops: CDR1 DFQATT, CDR2 SNEGSKA (reference sequence). CDR3 amino acids: CSANFDRGYEQYF. CDR3 in DNA: TGCAGTGCCAACTTTGACAGGGGATACGAGCAGTACTTC.

This clonotype was seen repeatedly, ten times or more. This sequence joins TRBV21-1 and TRBJ1-2. TRBV21-1 is noted as a pseudogene. There are 16 residues in the CDR3. The CDR3 DNA is TGTGCCAGCAGCAAATTCTCGAGGCCTACGGCTGATGGCTACACCTTC. Its translation is CASSKFSRPTADGYTF.